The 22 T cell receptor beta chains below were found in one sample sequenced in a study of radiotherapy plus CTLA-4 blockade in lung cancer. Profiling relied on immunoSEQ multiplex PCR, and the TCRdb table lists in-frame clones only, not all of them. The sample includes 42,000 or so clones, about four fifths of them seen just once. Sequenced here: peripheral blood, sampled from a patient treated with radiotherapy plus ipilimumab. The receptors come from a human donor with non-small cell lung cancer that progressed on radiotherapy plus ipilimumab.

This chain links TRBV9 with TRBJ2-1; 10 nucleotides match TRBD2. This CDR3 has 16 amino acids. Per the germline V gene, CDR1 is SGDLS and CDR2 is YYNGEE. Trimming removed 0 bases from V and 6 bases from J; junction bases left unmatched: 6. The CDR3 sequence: CASSVVGSGGTNEQFF. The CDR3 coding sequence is TGTGCCAGCAGCGTAGTTGGTAGCGGGGGGACCAATGAGCAGTTCTTC.

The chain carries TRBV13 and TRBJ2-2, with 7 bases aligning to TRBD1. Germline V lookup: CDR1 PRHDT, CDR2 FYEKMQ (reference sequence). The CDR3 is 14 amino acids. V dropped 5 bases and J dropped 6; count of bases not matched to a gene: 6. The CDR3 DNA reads TGTGCCAGCAGCCTCAAAACAGGGGCCGGGGAGCTGTTTTTT. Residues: CASSLKTGAGELFF.

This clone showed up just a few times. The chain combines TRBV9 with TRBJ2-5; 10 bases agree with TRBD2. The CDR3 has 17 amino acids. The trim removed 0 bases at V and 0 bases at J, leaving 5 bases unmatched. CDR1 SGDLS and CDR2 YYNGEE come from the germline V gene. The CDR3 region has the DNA TGTGCCAGCAGCGTAGGCATGAGCGGGGGGGACCAAGAGACCCAGTACTTC. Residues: CASSVGMSGGDQETQYF.

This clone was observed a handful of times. The CDR3 loop is CASSPLTGYNEQFF. CDR3 sequence (DNA): TGTGCCAGCAGTCCCCTGACAGGTTACAATGAGCAGTTCTTC. The gene calls are TRBV7-2 and TRBJ2-1; a possible D gene is TRBD1 (6 bases). The germline gives CDR1 SGHTA, CDR2 FQGNSA. Trimming removed 6 bases at V and 4 bases at J, with 13 bases between. This CDR3 contains 14 residues.

CDR3 sequence reads: CASSGGLAGNEQYF. CDR3 DNA sequence: TGTGCCAGCAGCGGGGGACTAGCGGGGAACGAGCAGTACTTC. This sequence joins TRBV5-4 and TRBJ2-7, with 13 bases fitting TRBD2. The CDR3 consists of 14 residues. J gave up 5 bases and V 4 bases, and 3 bases lay outside the gene matches. Per the germline V gene, CDR1 is SGHNT and CDR2 is YYREEE (reference sequence).

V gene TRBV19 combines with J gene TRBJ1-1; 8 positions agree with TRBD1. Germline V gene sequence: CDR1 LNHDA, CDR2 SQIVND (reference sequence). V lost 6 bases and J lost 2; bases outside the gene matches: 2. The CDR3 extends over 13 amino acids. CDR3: CASRTGGNTEAFF. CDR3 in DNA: TGTGCCAGTAGAACAGGGGGAAACACTGAAGCTTTCTTT.

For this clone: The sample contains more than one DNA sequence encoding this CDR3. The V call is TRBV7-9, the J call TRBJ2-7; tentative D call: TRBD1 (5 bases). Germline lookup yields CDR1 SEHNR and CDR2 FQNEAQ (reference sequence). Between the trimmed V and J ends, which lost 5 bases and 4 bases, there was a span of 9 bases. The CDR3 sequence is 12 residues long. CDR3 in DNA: TGTGCCAGCAGCATGACAGCATACGAGCAGTACTTC. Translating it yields CASSMTAYEQYF. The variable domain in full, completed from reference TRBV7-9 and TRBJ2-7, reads DTGVSQNPRHKITKRGQNVTFRCDPISEHNRLYWYRQTLGQGPEFLTYFQNEAQLEKSRLLSDRFSAERPKGSFSTLEIQRTEQGDSAMYLCASSMTAYEQYFGPGTRLTVT.

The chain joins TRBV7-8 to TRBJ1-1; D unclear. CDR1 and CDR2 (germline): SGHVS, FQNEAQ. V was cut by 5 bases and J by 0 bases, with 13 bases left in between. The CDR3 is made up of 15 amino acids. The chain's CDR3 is CASSRTATLNTEAFF. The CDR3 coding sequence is TGTGCCAGCAGCCGAACAGCCACCTTGAACACTGAAGCTTTCTTT.

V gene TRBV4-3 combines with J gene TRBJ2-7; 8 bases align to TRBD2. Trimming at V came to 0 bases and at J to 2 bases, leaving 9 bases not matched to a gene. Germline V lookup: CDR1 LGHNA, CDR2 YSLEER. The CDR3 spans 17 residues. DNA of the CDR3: TGCGCCAGCAGCCAAGATCTTATACTAGCGGCTACCTACGAGCAGTACTTC. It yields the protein CASSQDLILAATYEQYF.

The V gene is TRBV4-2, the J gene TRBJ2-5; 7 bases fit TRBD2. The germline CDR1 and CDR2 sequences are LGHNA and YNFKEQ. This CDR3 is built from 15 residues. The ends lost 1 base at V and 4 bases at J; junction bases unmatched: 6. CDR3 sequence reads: CASSQAPGGGETQYF. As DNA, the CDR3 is TGTGCCAGCAGCCAAGCCCCGGGAGGAGGAGAGACCCAGTACTTC.

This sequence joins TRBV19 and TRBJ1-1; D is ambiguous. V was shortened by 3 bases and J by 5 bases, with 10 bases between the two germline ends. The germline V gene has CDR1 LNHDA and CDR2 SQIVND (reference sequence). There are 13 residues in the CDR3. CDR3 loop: CASSIMAGTEAFF. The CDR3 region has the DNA TGTGCCAGTAGTATTATGGCGGGGACTGAAGCTTTCTTT.

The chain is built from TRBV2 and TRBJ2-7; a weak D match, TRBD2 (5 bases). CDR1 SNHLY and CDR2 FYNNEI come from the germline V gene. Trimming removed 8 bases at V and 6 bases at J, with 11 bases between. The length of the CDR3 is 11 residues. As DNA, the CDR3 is TGTGCCAGCTTTCGGGAACTCGAGCAGTACTTC. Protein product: CASFRELEQYF.

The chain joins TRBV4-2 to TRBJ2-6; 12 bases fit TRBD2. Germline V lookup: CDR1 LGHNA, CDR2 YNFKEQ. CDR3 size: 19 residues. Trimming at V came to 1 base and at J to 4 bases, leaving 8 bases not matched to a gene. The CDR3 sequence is CASSQGYSSGGGGANVLTF. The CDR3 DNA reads TGTGCCAGCAGCCAAGGGTACTCTAGCGGGGGGGGCGGGGCCAACGTCCTGACTTTC.

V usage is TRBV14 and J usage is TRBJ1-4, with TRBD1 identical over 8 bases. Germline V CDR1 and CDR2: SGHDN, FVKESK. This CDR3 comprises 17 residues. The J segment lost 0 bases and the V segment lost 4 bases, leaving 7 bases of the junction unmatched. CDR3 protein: CASSRRQGSATNEKLFF. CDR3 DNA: TGTGCCAGCAGCCGACGACAGGGGAGTGCAACTAATGAAAAACTGTTTTTT.

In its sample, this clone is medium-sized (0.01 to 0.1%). DNA for the CDR3: TGTGCCAGCTCACAGGGGATTATCTCCTACGAGCAGTACTTC. Its protein is CASSQGIISYEQYF. J is TRBJ2-7 and V is TRBV7-2; 7 nucleotides line up with TRBD1. The CDR3 is made up of 14 amino acids. Germline lookup yields CDR1 SGHTA and CDR2 FQGNSA. V dropped 8 bases and J dropped 0; count of bases not matched to a gene: 7.

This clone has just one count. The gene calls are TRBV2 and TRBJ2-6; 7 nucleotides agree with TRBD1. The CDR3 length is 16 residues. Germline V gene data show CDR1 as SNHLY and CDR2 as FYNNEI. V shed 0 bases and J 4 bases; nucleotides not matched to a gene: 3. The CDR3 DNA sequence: TGTGCCAGCAGTGAAGCGACAGGGTCAGGGGCCAACGTCCTGACTTTC. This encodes CASSEATGSGANVLTF.

CDR3 nucleotides: TGCGCCAGCAGCCCGTCCCGCGGGAGGGGCCCCTACGAGCAGTACTTC. Its translation is CASSPSRGRGPYEQYF. V is TRBV5-1 and J is TRBJ2-7; 9 bases agree with TRBD2. The CDR3 sequence is 16 residues long. After removal of 4 bases from V and 2 bases from J, the junction contained 10 bases not matched to a gene. Germline loops: CDR1 SGHRS, CDR2 YFSETQ.

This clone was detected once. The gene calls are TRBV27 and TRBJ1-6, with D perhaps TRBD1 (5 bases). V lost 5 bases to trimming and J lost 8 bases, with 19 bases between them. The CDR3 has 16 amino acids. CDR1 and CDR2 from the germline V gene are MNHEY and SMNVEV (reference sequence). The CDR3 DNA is TGTGCCAGCAGTCCATGGGGGGGAAAGGGGTATTCACCCCTCCACTTT. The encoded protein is CASSPWGGKGYSPLHF.

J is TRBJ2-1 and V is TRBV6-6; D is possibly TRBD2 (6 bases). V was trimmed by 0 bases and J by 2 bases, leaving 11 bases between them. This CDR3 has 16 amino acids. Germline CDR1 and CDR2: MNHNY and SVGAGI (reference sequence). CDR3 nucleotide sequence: TGTGCCAGCAGTTACTCGCCGGGAGCGCCCTACAATGAGCAGTTCTTC. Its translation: CASSYSPGAPYNEQFF.

CDR3 residues: CASSSRGQGFGISGNTIYF. The CDR3 coding sequence is TGTGCCAGCAGTTCTCGGGGACAGGGGTTCGGAATCTCTGGAAACACCATATATTTT. The V and J genes are TRBV27 and TRBJ1-3, with 10 bases fitting TRBD1. V lost 4 bases to trimming and J lost 0 bases; unmatched junction nucleotides: 12. The CDR3 has 19 amino acids. Per the germline V gene, CDR1 is MNHEY and CDR2 is SMNVEV (reference sequence).

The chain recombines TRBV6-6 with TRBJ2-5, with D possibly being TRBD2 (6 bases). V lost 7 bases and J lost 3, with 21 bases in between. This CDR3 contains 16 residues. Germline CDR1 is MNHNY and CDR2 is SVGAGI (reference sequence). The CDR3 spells CASTHWAGLKEETQYF. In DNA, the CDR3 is TGTGCCAGCACCCACTGGGCGGGGCTTAAAGAAGAGACCCAGTACTTC.

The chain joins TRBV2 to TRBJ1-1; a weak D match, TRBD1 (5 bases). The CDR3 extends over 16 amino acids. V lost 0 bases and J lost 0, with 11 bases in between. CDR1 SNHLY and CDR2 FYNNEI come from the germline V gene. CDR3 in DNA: TGTGCCAGCAGTGAAGCCTCGGGGGGGTTGAACACTGAAGCTTTCTTT. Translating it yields CASSEASGGLNTEAFF. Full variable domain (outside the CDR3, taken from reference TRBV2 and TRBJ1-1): EPEVTQTPSHQVTQMGQEVILRCVPISNHLYFYWYRQILGQKVEFLVSFYNNEISEKSEIFDDQFSVERPDGSNFTLKIRSTKLEDSAMYFCASSEASGGLNTEAFFGQGTRLTVV.